A single sample gave rise to the 28 T cell receptor beta chains below, sequenced in a study of blood T cell repertoires in COVID-19. Profiled with immunoSEQ multiplex PCR; TCRdb holds only in-frame clones, not every one. Seen here are hundreds of thousands of clones, roughly 85% observed once, and the top ten hold more than 6%. Input material: peripheral blood. The receptors here all came from a human donor in a cohort sampled during active COVID-19.

This clone was seen only once. CDR3 sequence: CASNGVTGELFF. In DNA form, the CDR3 reads TGTGCCAGCAATGGAGTCACCGGGGAGCTGTTTTTT. The J gene is TRBJ2-2, the V gene TRBV27, with D unclear. In germline, CDR1 is MNHEY, CDR2 SMNVEV (reference sequence). V gave up 7 bases and J gave up 4 bases, with 7 bases separating them. The CDR3 has 12 residues.

J is TRBJ1-3 and V is TRBV19; D perhaps matches TRBD1 (5 bases). CDR3 length: 16 residues. Per the germline V gene, CDR1 is LNHDA and CDR2 is SQIVND (reference sequence). The V and J ends lost 2 bases and 4 bases respectively, with 15 bases between them. The CDR3 bases are TGTGCCAGTAGTATATCGGGGGGTCGAGTCGGAAACACCATATATTTT. It is translated as CASSISGGRVGNTIYF.

The CDR3 spells CASSLWSSGNTIYF. The CDR3 DNA is TGTGCCAGCAGCTTGTGGAGTTCTGGAAACACCATATATTTT. The chain employs TRBV5-8 and TRBJ1-3, with D uncertain. The V end was cut by 1 base, the J end by 1 base, with 6 bases between. Looked up from germline, CDR1 is SGHTS and CDR2 is YDEGEE. The CDR3 consists of 14 residues. Full variable domain (missing parts from reference TRBV5-8 and TRBJ1-3): EAGVTQSPTHLIKTRGQQATLRCSPISGHTSVYWYQQALGLGLQFLLWYDEGEERNRGNFPPRFSGRQFPNYSSELNVNALELEDSALYLCASSLWSSGNTIYFGEGSWLTVV.

This clone showed up just once. The V and J genes are TRBV19 and TRBJ1-2, with TRBD1 identical over 8 bases. Trimming took 2 bases from V and 3 from J; bases not matched to a gene: 5. The CDR3 totals 15 residues. The germline CDR1 and CDR2 sequences are LNHDA and SQIVND (reference sequence). CDR3 in amino acids: CASSIMAGGYYGYTF. The CDR3 DNA follows: TGTGCCAGTAGTATAATGGCAGGGGGCTACTATGGCTACACCTTC.

V gene TRBV12-3 or TRBV12-4 combines with J gene TRBJ1-2; D call uncertain. V was pared by 3 bases and J by 3 bases, with 8 bases between. The CDR3 length is 13 residues. The CDR3 region is CASSFGGDYGYTF. DNA for the CDR3: TGTGCCAGCAGTTTCGGAGGCGACTATGGCTACACCTTC.

This chain connects TRBV27 to TRBJ1-2, with D maybe TRBD1 (5 bases). This CDR3 has 15 residues. Trimming pared 5 bases from V and 6 bases from J, leaving 19 bases between. Germline values: CDR1 MNHEY, CDR2 SMNVEV (reference sequence). CDR3 sequence (DNA): TGTGCCAGCAGTCGATCTCCGGACAACTTCCATGGCTACACCTTC. Its translation: CASSRSPDNFHGYTF.

This chain's CDR3 is CASSYGPGLNTEAFF. CDR3 coding DNA: TGTGCCAGCAGCTATGGACCGGGGTTGAACACTGAAGCTTTCTTT. The chain recombines TRBV4-2 with TRBJ1-1; D is ambiguous. Per germline, CDR1 LGHNA and CDR2 YNFKEQ. This CDR3 spans 15 amino acids. Trimming removed 5 bases from V and 0 bases from J, with 13 bases in between.

CDR3 residues: CASRHYPEGNTEAFF. Here the CDR3 DNA reads TGTGCCAGCCGTCACTACCCTGAGGGGAACACTGAAGCTTTCTTT. The V and J genes are TRBV27 and TRBJ1-1; D remains unclear. Trimming shortened V by 8 bases and J by 1 base, and 17 bases separated the two germline ends. The CDR3 length is 15 residues. The germline CDR1 and CDR2 sequences are MNHEY and SMNVEV (reference sequence).

This clone was counted between two and nine times. The chain has TRBV27 and TRBJ1-2; 7 bases fit TRBD1. Germline lookup yields CDR1 MNHEY and CDR2 SMNVEV (reference sequence). The CDR3 runs 13 residues. The junction had 5 bases not matched to a gene; V was cut back by 8 bases and J by 2 bases. This CDR3 reads CASGPDRNYGYTF. The CDR3 DNA reads TGTGCCAGCGGACCGGACAGGAACTATGGCTACACCTTC.

With regard to this clone: Its ends do not fully match the called genes, so a read error is possible. This chain uses TRBV6-1 with TRBJ2-7, with unresolved D. Per the germline V gene, CDR1 is MNHNS and CDR2 is SASEGT. This CDR3 has 10 residues. The CDR3 is CASSDNTGVF. The CDR3, as DNA: TGTGCCAGCAGTGATAATACCGGTGTTTTC.

The chain recombines TRBV5-1 with TRBJ2-3, with TRBD1 matching 7 bases. J was trimmed by 12 bases and V by 7 bases; bases with no gene match: 8. The CDR3 is 11 residues long. Germline loops: CDR1 SGHRS, CDR2 YFSETQ. The CDR3 nucleotides read TGCGCCAGCGTACAGACAGGGCGACAGTATTTT. Its translation is CASVQTGRQYF. The whole variable domain, remainder taken from reference TRBV5-1 and TRBJ2-3, is KAGVTQTPRYLIKTRGQQVTLSCSPISGHRSVSWYQQTPGQGLQFLFEYFSETQRNKGNFPGRFSGRQFSNSRSEMNVSTLELGDSALYLCASVQTGRQYFGPGTRLTVL.

The chain uses TRBV27 and TRBJ2-7; a possible D gene is TRBD1 (6 bases). The CDR3 length is 15 residues. Trimming took 6 bases from V and 0 from J, leaving 15 bases between them. Germline CDR1 MNHEY, CDR2 SMNVEV (reference sequence). The CDR3 bases are TGTGCCAGCAGCCGTTCTACAGGGCCCTCCTACGAGCAGTACTTC. Residues: CASSRSTGPSYEQYF.

V is TRBV24-1 and J is TRBJ1-1; TRBD1 agrees at 7 bases. Germline-derived CDR1 and CDR2 are KGHDR and SFDVKD. CDR3 size: 11 residues. V shed 6 bases and J 8 bases; nucleotides not matched to a gene: 2. The CDR3 protein is CATSMTGEAFF. In DNA form, the CDR3 reads TGTGCCACCAGTATGACAGGGGAAGCTTTCTTT.

This chain uses TRBV7-8 with TRBJ2-1; TRBD2 agrees at 8 bases. This CDR3 spans 18 amino acids. CDR1 and CDR2 from the germline V gene are SGHVS and FQNEAQ. Trimming removed 6 bases from V and 9 bases from J; junction bases left unmatched: 22. CDR3: CASSQAGASGYLNTEQFF. The CDR3, as DNA: TGTGCCAGCAGTCAAGCTGGGGCTAGCGGGTACCTAAACACTGAGCAGTTCTTC.

Concerning this clone itself: One base away lies a much larger clone, so this may be a sequencing read error. J is TRBJ1-1 and V is TRBV2, with D perhaps matching TRBD1 (6 bases). The CDR3 is 12 residues long. Trimming stripped 4 bases from V and 6 bases from J, with 9 bases between. Germline CDR1 is SNHLY and CDR2 is FYNNEI. The CDR3 reads CASSGGGAEAFF. The CDR3 region has the DNA TGTGCCAGCAGTGGGGGGGGCGCTGAAGCTTTCTTT.

About this clone itself: The same CDR3 is also encoded by other DNA sequences in this sample. The V gene is TRBV7-9, the J gene TRBJ1-5; 9 bases fit TRBD1. J gave up 4 bases and V 3 bases, and 1 base lay outside the gene matches. CDR1 is SEHNR, CDR2 FQNEAQ, per germline (reference sequence). CDR3 length: 14 residues. The CDR3 loop is CASSLTGGNQPQHF. DNA for the CDR3: TGTGCCAGCAGCTTGACAGGGGGAAATCAGCCCCAGCATTTT.

This clone was picked up many times. This chain connects TRBV3-1 (or the pseudogene TRBV3-2) to TRBJ1-2; 8 nucleotides match TRBD1. Losses at the gene ends were 0 bases for V and 2 bases for J; bases not matched to a gene: 5. The CDR3 runs to 16 residues. Germline V lookup: CDR1 LGHDT, CDR2 YNNKEL (reference sequence). The CDR3 here is CASSQDLRTGNYGYTF. The CDR3 DNA follows: TGTGCCAGCAGCCAAGATCTTCGGACAGGGAACTATGGCTACACCTTC.

The chain uses TRBV5-1 and TRBJ2-6; 8 bases fit TRBD1. Germline CDR1 SGHRS, CDR2 YFSETQ. This CDR3 has 20 amino acids. Trimming took 1 base from V and 1 from J; bases not matched to a gene: 13. The CDR3 DNA is TGCGCCAGCAGCTTGCCCCCAACGGGACAGGATATATCTGGGGCCAACGTCCTGACTTTC. This sequence encodes CASSLPPTGQDISGANVLTF.

The genes are TRBV18 and TRBJ2-7; weak D call: TRBD2 (6 bases). The CDR3 totals 12 residues. Germline-derived CDR1 and CDR2 are KGHSH and LQKENI. Trimming pared 3 bases from V and 12 bases from J, leaving 15 bases between. The CDR3 reads CASSPSTGLAYF. CDR3 nucleotide sequence: TGTGCCAGCTCACCGTCAACGGGACTTGCGTACTTC.

The chain recombines TRBV6-6 with TRBJ2-2, with 10 bases aligning to TRBD1. Per germline, CDR1 MNHNY and CDR2 SVGAGI (reference sequence). The CDR3 length is 16 residues. J gave up 3 bases and V 3 bases, and 4 bases lay outside the gene matches. CDR3 residues: CASSYGQGVDTGELFF. CDR3 bases: TGTGCCAGCAGTTATGGACAGGGGGTCGACACCGGGGAGCTGTTTTTT.

The V call is TRBV25-1, the J call TRBJ2-7; a possible D gene is TRBD1 (6 bases). CDR3 size: 14 residues. CDR1 MGHDK and CDR2 SYGVNS come from the germline V gene. V shed 3 bases and J shed 3 bases, with 12 bases lying between them. Written as DNA, the CDR3 is TGTGCCAGCAGTGATATTGGGGGCTTCTACGAGCAGTACTTC. This sequence encodes CASSDIGGFYEQYF.

This rearrangement joins TRBV27 to TRBJ1-1, with D unresolved. CDR1 is MNHEY, CDR2 SMNVEV, per germline (reference sequence). V was cut by 6 bases and J by 4 bases, with 12 bases left in between. This CDR3 is built from 13 residues. The CDR3 sequence is CASSHRSFTEAFF. DNA of the CDR3: TGTGCCAGCAGCCATCGTAGTTTCACTGAAGCTTTCTTT.

The chain recombines TRBV30 with TRBJ1-2; TRBD1 matches at 9 bases. CDR3 length: 15 amino acids. Trimming at V came to 1 base and at J to 7 bases, leaving 10 bases not matched to a gene. The germline gives CDR1 GTSNPN, CDR2 SVGIG (reference sequence). CDR3 residues: CAWSGTGTGSFGYTF. CDR3 nucleotide sequence: TGTGCCTGGAGTGGTACCGGGACAGGGAGCTTTGGCTACACCTTC.

The chain couples TRBV10-3 to TRBJ2-3; D may be TRBD2 (6 bases). Germline V gene sequence: CDR1 ENHRY, CDR2 SYGVKD. This CDR3 region has 20 residues. Trimming removed 2 bases from V and 1 base from J, with 25 bases in between. This CDR3 reads CAISEMQGRAYGGGTDTQYF. CDR3 in DNA: TGTGCCATCAGTGAGATGCAGGGTAGAGCCTACGGGGGAGGCACAGATACGCAGTATTTT.

About this clone itself: This specimen includes other DNA sequences encoding the same CDR3. The rearrangement joins TRBV9 to TRBJ1-1, with a possible D match to TRBD1 (6 bases). The CDR3 contains 12 residues. V lost 0 bases, J lost 8 bases, and 8 bases lay in between. The germline CDR1 and CDR2 sequences are SGDLS and YYNGEE. The CDR3 sequence: CASSVGGGEAFF. In DNA form, the CDR3 reads TGTGCCAGCAGCGTAGGAGGGGGAGAAGCTTTCTTT.

The chain carries TRBV5-4 and TRBJ2-3; TRBD1 is a possible D gene (5 bases). The CDR3 runs to 15 residues. The germline CDR1 and CDR2 sequences are SGHNT and YYREEE (reference sequence). With 2 bases removed from V and 3 bases from J, the gap between germline ends came to 13 bases. The CDR3 DNA follows: TGTGCCAGCAGCTTTTTTGGACACGGGACAGATACGCAGTATTTT. It translates to CASSFFGHGTDTQYF.

The rearrangement uses TRBV5-4 and TRBJ2-2; 8 bases fit TRBD2. J was trimmed by 2 bases and V by 5 bases; bases with no gene match: 11. Looked up from germline, CDR1 is SGHNT and CDR2 is YYREEE (reference sequence). The CDR3 consists of 17 residues. The CDR3 protein is CASSKGPSGSNTGELFF. The CDR3 DNA sequence: TGTGCCAGCAGTAAGGGCCCTAGCGGGTCAAACACCGGGGAGCTGTTTTTT.

The gene calls are TRBV2 and TRBJ2-7; TRBD1 is a possible D gene (5 bases). This CDR3 spans 11 amino acids. Germline values: CDR1 SNHLY, CDR2 FYNNEI. Trimming removed 6 bases from V and 3 bases from J, with 6 bases in between. The CDR3 DNA sequence: TGTGCCAGCAGAGACAGCTACGAGCAGTACTTC. Translation gives CASRDSYEQYF.